This T cell receptor beta chain came from a study of blood T cell repertoires in COVID-19. Across the whole study: Donors in the United States, Italy and Spain gave samples during acute or convalescent COVID-19. In each case, the material was cDNA or gDNA derived from T cells, B-cell-depleted T cells, or PBMCs.

In the original processing: From reference gene primer amplification, estimates of nucleated cell counts were derived. Generated by immunoSEQ multiplex PCR, the TCRdb table keeps only in-frame clones and is missing some. That table is the source of V, J and clone size, and D and trimming were worked out from the DNA. Of nearly 110,000 clones listed, about three quarters are singletons. There are 15 residues in the CDR3. In germline, CDR1 is SEHNR, CDR2 FQNEAQ (reference sequence). The ends were cut back, 1 base at V and 0 bases at J, with 8 bases in the middle. Seattle enrolled patients during active infection and tracked them longitudinally.

Sequenced input: peripheral blood. The V and J genes are TRBV7-9 and TRBJ2-3, with D perhaps TRBD2 (6 bases). The source is an elderly man with COVID-19, enrolled during active disease. The CDR3 region is CASSLDGTSTDTQYF. The CDR3 nucleotides are TGTGCCAGCAGCTTAGACGGGACTAGCACAGATACGCAGTATTTT.